This is a list of T cell receptor beta chains from one sample in a study of blood T cell repertoires in COVID-19. The assay was immunoSEQ multiplex PCR, and TCRdb's table has in-frame clones only and misses some. The sample has 80,000 to 100,000 clones; 80% to 85% are singletons. The material sequenced was peripheral blood. The receptors derive from a woman aged 80 or over with active or convalescent COVID-19. The CDR3 runs from the conserved cysteine through the conserved F or W.

11	TRBJ1-2	TRBV20-1	CSARALDGYTF
15	TRBJ1-1	TRBV5-5	CASNPRGGQNTEAFF
15	TRBJ2-2	TRBV2	CASSGQGAGAGELFF
16	TRBJ1-6	TRBV5-1	CASSSAGFRDNSPLHF
14	TRBJ2-7	TRBV30	CAWQPGLAGEAPYF
15	TRBJ1-6	TRBV11-3	CASNLGGHGNSPLHF
13	TRBJ1-1	TRBV9	CASSSAGDTEAFF
15	TRBJ1-4	TRBV18	CASSPSAVTNEKLFF
12	TRBJ1-1	TRBV2	CASRGHRDEAFF
16	TRBJ1-5	TRBV7-2	CASSLGTGQGHQPQHF